One and the same sample provided the 9 T cell receptor beta chains below, sequenced in a study of CD8+CD57+ T cells in acquired aplastic anemia. Patients chosen for sequencing had CD8+CD57+ cells that had expanded, as shown by flow cytometry. Genomic DNA, serving as template, underwent TCR beta VDJ and CDR3 profiling. MiXCR, run by TCRdb on the reads, gives a single entry per CDR3 protein. The data contain 150,000 or so distinct CDR3 sequences, 40% to 60% of them seen just once; the ten biggest clones take up under 40%. The material sequenced was sorted CD4+, CD8+, or CD8+CD57+ T cells (not recorded which) from PBMCs. The receptors were gathered from a human donor with aplastic anemia.

In its sample, this clonotype was seen many times. Here the CDR3 DNA reads TGTGCCAGCAGCTTACCGGGACAGGGCCTGAGGAATGGCTACACCTTC. Translation gives CASSLPGQGLRNGYTF. The chain links TRBV6-1 to TRBJ1-2, with 9 bases that match TRBD1. The CDR3 sequence is 16 residues long. CDR1 is MNHNS, CDR2 SASEGT, per germline. J was trimmed by 6 bases and V by 6 bases; bases with no gene match: 14.

This rearrangement joins TRBV7-6 to TRBJ2-5, with a weak D call TRBD2 (6 bases). Trimming stripped 1 base from V and 13 bases from J, with 13 bases between. CDR1 is SGHVS and CDR2 is FNYEAQ in the germline V gene. The CDR3 has 12 residues. DNA for the CDR3: TGTGCCAGCAGCTTAGTGGAACGGGAGCCGTACTTC. Its protein is CASSLVEREPYF.

This clonotype turned up a few times. The genes are TRBV27 and TRBJ1-1, with 7 bases fitting TRBD1. This CDR3 has 17 residues. CDR1 MNHEY and CDR2 SMNVEV come from the germline V gene (reference sequence). The J segment lost 3 bases and the V segment lost 4 bases, leaving 14 bases of the junction unmatched. The CDR3 protein is CASSSSDRPGWDTEAFF. The CDR3 coding sequence is TGTGCCAGCAGTTCGTCGGACAGGCCAGGATGGGACACTGAAGCTTTCTTT.

This chain joins TRBV9 and TRBJ2-7, with D unclear. Germline CDR1 SGDLS, CDR2 YYNGEE. This CDR3 has 12 amino acids. The V and J ends lost 2 bases and 8 bases respectively, with 11 bases between them. CDR3 protein: CASSVQVVKQYF. As DNA, the CDR3 is TGTGCCAGCAGCGTCCAGGTTGTGAAGCAGTACTTC.

Comments on this clonotype: The junction departs from the called germline gene at one end, perhaps through a read error. The chain joins TRBV2 to TRBJ1-6; TRBD1 agrees at 7 bases. Germline V gene sequence: CDR1 SNHLY, CDR2 FYNNEI. This CDR3 contains 15 residues. The CDR3 DNA reads as TGTGCCGGCAGGGCTGGGACAGCGGGTAATTCACCCCTCCACTTT. Translation: CAGRAGTAGNSPLHF.

This sequence joins TRBV15 and TRBJ2-3; D gene uncertain. V was pared by 0 bases and J by 0 bases, with 7 bases between. CDR3 size: 15 residues. Germline V lookup: CDR1 LNHNV, CDR2 YYDKDF (reference sequence). CDR3 sequence: CATSRDYASTDTQYF. DNA for the CDR3: TGTGCCACCAGCAGAGATTATGCGAGCACAGATACGCAGTATTTT.

The J gene is TRBJ2-5, the V gene TRBV2, with D possibly matching TRBD2 (6 bases). CDR3 length: 16 amino acids. Germline CDR1 SNHLY, CDR2 FYNNEI. V lost 3 bases and J 3 bases, leaving 17 bases between the germline ends. The chain's CDR3 is CASSEAGISGEETQYF. CDR3 nucleotides: TGTGCCAGCAGTGAGGCCGGGATTAGCGGAGAAGAGACCCAGTACTTC.

The rearrangement joins TRBV24-1 to TRBJ1-2; D not resolved. V lost 3 bases and J 1 base, leaving 8 bases between the germline ends. This CDR3 region has 14 residues. Germline CDR1 KGHDR, CDR2 SFDVKD. This CDR3 reads CATSDERINYGYTF. CDR3 sequence (DNA): TGTGCCACCAGTGATGAGCGGATTAACTATGGCTACACCTTC.

The chain employs TRBV4-1 and TRBJ2-6; D possibly corresponds to TRBD1 (5 bases). Germline V gene sequence: CDR1 MGHRA, CDR2 YSYEKL. CDR3 size: 17 residues. V was cut by 0 bases and J by 15 bases, with 24 bases left in between. This CDR3 is CASSQDQAGLGANTLTF. Here the CDR3 DNA reads TGCGCCAGCAGCCAAGATCAAGCAGGGCTTGGGGCCAACACCCTGACTTTC.